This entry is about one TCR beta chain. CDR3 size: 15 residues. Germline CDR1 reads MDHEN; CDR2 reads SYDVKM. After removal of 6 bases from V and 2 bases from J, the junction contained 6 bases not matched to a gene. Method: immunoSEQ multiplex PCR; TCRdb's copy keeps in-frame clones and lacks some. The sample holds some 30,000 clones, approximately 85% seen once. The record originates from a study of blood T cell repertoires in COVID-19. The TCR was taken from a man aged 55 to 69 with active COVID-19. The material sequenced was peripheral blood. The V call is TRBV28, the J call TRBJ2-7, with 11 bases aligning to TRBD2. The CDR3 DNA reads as TGTGCCAGCAGAAACCGACTAGCGGGAACCTACGAGCAGTACTTC. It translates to CASRNRLAGTYEQYF.